This entry features one T cell receptor (beta chain) sequence. Its antigen is unidentified. This record belongs to a study of T-cell memory formation after mild COVID-19. The V gene's germline CDR1 is MNHEY and CDR2 SVGAGI. Trimming at V came to 5 bases and at J to 5 bases, leaving 7 bases not matched to a gene. CDR3 length equals 15 residues. TCRdb reprocessed the 5' RACE reads via MiXCR and lists one record per CDR3 protein. This sample has a few hundred thousand distinct CDR3 sequences, with about 17% found just once. The study, taken as a whole, reports: Prior to infection, memory already included some responding clones, suggesting cross-reactive memory joined. CM and EM subsets held most contracting CD4+ clones; EMRA held CD8+ ones. Whereas later expanders leaned CD4+, clones contracting day 15 to 85 showed a balanced CD4/CD8 makeup.

The sequencing sample was made of PBMCs or a T cell subset sorted from them (not recorded which). The sequence came from a man aged 18-30 years who had mild COVID-19 (a few samples of this study predate the infection). Cell type and time point are not known. This rearrangement joins TRBV6-5 to TRBJ2-2, with TRBD2 matching 8 bases. CDR3 sequence (DNA): TGTGCCAGCAGTCTCTCCGGGACTAGAACCGGGGAGCTGTTTTTT. Translating gives CASSLSGTRTGELFF.